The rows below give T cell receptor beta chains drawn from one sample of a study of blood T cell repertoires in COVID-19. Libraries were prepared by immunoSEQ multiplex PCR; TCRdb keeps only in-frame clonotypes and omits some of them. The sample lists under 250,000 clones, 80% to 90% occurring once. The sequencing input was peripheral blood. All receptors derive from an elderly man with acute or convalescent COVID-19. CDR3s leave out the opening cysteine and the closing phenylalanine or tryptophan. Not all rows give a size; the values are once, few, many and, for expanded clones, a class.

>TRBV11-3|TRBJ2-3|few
ASSQASYSTDTQY
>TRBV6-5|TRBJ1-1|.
ASSVRGRTGEAF
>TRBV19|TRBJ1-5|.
ASGTVYTNSNQPQH
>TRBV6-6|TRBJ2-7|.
ASTDPLETYEQY
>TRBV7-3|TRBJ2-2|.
ASSSGLNTGELF
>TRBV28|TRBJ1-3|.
ASSLGGVGNTIY
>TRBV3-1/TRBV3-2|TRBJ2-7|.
ASSQDWGGLGQSEQY
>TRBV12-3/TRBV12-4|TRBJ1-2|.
ASVRGASKVYT
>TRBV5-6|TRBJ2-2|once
ASSFLGQGAFTGELF
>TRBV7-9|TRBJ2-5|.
ASSLASETQY
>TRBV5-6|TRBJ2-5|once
ASSSTGSQETQY
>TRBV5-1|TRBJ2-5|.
ASSITGDPQETQY
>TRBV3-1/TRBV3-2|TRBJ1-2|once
ASSPNPGQGGYGYT
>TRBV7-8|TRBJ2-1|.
ASSLPQSSYNEQF
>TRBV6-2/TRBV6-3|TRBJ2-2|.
ASSPLPGQGNTGELF
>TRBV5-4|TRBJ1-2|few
ASSLPNRAHYGYT
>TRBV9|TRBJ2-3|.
ASSKITSGSTDTQY
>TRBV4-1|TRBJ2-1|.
ASSQGGLAGTENEQF
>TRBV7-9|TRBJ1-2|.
ASKAAAGYGYT
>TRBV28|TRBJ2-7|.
ATNTGGVYEQY
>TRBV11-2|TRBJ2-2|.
ASSLDRGTGELF
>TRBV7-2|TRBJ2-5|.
ATGRGRGVETQY
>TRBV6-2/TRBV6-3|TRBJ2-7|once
ASSYSGLAYSYEQY
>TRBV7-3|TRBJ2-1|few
ASSLELAVYNEQF
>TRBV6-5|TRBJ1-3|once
ASTAQGTNTIY
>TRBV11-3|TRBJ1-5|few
ASSLDPGQGVFYSNQPQH
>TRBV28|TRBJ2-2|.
ASSSLAGVTGELF
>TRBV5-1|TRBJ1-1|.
ASSSGAGGAVTEAF
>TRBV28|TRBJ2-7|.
ASSLLAVSSYEQY
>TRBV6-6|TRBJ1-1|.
ASSSRQGFEAF
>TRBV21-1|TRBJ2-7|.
ASSFHKQGTYEQY
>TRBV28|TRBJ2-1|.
ASSPPGLAGGSSYNEQF
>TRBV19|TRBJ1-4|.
ASSISRGGHEKLF
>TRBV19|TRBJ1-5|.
ASSFAREPQH
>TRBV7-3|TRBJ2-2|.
ASSLLTGTTGELF
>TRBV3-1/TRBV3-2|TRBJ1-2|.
ASSQDVGRGFYGYT
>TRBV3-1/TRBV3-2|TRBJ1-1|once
ASSLGHGMNTEAF
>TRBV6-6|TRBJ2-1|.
ASSPRPSRVGNEQF
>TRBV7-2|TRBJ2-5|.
ASSLGRAKETQY
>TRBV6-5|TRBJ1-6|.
ASSLGQYHNSPLH
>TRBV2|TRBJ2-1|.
ASRQGTSQGEQF
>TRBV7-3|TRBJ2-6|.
ASSLDSHGANVLT
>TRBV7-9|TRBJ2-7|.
ASSSGLVYEQY
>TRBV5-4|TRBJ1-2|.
ASSLTPLLRSYGYT
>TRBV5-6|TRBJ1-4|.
ASSLRGEGPNEKLF